This TCR beta chain comes out of a study of blood T cell repertoires in COVID-19. Overall study context: The United States, Italy and Spain were the sources of the acute and convalescent COVID-19 samples. Sample material is recorded as cDNA or gDNA derived from T cells, B-cell-depleted T cells, or PBMCs.

Germline CDR1 reads SGHDT; CDR2 reads YYEEEE. V was shortened by 5 bases and J by 2 bases, with 19 bases between the two germline ends. The CDR3 is 16 amino acids. Profiling relied on immunoSEQ multiplex PCR, and the TCRdb table lists in-frame clones only, not all of them. This sample has roughly 250,000 clones; roughly 90% occur once, and the top ten carry roughly 4%. This rearrangement joins TRBV5-6 to TRBJ2-5; TRBD2 might be the D (8 bases). The TCR comes from a man in his fifties or sixties who had recovered from COVID-19. Sequencing was done on a sample of peripheral blood. The CDR3 DNA reads TGTGCCAGCAGTTCAGGGGGGCGACTAGCGCAAGAGACCCAGTACTTC. The encoded protein is CASSSGGRLAQETQYF.